This TCR beta chain comes out of a study of CD8+ T cells in alopecia areata. Starting from PBMCs, sorting isolated CD4+ and CD8+ T cells. The table lists this clone with a few counts. The germline CDR1 and CDR2 sequences are LGHNA and YSLEER. V was shortened by 5 bases and J by 2 bases, with 14 bases between the two germline ends. The CDR3 loop spans 15 amino acids. Extraction of RNA preceded its reverse transcription into cDNA, which served as the sequencing template. Repertoires were generated with immunoSEQ multiplex PCR, while TCRdb's copy carries only in-frame clones and drops some. Altogether about 180,000 clones are present, roughly 60% being singletons, with the ten largest covering 1.5% to 2%.

The chain joins TRBV4-3 to TRBJ2-3; possible D gene TRBD1, 5 bases. The specimen comprised CD4+ T cells sorted from blood, sampled at week 0. The receptor comes from a human donor with alopecia areata. This chain's CDR3 is CASSIGQGNTDTQYF. The CDR3, as DNA: TGCGCCAGCAGCATCGGGCAGGGTAACACAGATACGCAGTATTTT.